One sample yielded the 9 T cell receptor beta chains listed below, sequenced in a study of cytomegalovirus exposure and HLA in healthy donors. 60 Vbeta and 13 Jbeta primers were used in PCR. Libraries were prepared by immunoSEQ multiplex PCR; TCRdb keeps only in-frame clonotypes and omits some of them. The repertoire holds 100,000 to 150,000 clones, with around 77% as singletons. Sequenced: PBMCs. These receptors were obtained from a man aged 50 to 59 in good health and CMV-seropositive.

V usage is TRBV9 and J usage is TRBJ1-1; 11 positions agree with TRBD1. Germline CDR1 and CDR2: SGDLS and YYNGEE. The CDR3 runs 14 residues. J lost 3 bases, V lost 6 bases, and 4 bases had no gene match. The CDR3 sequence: CASTLGQGDTEAFF. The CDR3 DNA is TGTGCCAGCACCCTGGGACAGGGGGACACTGAAGCTTTCTTT.

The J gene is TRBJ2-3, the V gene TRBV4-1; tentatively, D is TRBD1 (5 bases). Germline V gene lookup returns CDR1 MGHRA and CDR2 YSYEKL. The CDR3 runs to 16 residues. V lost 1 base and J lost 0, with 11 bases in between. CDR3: CASSQGGTGSTDTQYF. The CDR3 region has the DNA TGCGCCAGCAGCCAAGGGGGAACAGGAAGCACAGATACGCAGTATTTT.

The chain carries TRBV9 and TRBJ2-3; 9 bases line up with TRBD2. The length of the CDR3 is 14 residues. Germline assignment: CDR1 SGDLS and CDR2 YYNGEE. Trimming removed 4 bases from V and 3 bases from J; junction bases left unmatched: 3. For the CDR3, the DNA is TGTGCCAGCAGCCCGACTAGCGGAACAGATACGCAGTATTTT. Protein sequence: CASSPTSGTDTQYF.

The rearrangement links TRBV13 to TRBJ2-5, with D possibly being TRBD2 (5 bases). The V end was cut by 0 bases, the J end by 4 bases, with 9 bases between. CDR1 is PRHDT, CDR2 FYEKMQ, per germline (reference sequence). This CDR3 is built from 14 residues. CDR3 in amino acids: CASSLGGVVETQYF. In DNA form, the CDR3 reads TGTGCCAGCAGCTTAGGCGGGGTGGTAGAGACCCAGTACTTC.

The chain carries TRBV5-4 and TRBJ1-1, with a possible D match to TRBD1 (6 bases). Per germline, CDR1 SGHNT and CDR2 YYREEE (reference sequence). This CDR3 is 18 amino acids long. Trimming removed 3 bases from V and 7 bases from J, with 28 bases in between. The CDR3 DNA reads TGTGCCAGCAGCTATGCCCGGGGAGGGGGAAGAGGGAGCTTTGAAGCTTTCTTT. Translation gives CASSYARGGGRGSFEAFF. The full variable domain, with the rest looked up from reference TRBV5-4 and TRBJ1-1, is ETGVTQSPTHLIKTRGQQVTLRCSSQSGHNTVSWYQQALGQGPQFIFQYYREEENGRGNFPPRFSGLQFPNYSSELNVNALELDDSALYLCASSYARGGGRGSFEAFFGQGTRLTVV.

The CDR3 region is CASSGTGGGTEAFF. The CDR3 coding sequence is TGCGCCAGCAGCGGGACAGGGGGCGGCACTGAAGCTTTCTTT. The chain carries TRBV5-1 and TRBJ1-1, with 12 bases lining up with TRBD1. V was clipped by 4 bases and J by 4 bases; unmatched bases: 2. The germline V gene has CDR1 SGHRS and CDR2 YFSETQ. The CDR3 is made up of 14 amino acids.

The CDR3 region has the DNA TGTGCCAGCAAGGACAGGAGCACAGATACGCAGTATTTT. Amino acid sequence: CASKDRSTDTQYF. V is TRBV2 and J is TRBJ2-3, with 7 bases aligning to TRBD1. Germline trimming cut 7 bases from V and 0 bases from J; bases unmatched to any gene: 1. This CDR3 comprises 13 residues. Germline values: CDR1 SNHLY, CDR2 FYNNEI.

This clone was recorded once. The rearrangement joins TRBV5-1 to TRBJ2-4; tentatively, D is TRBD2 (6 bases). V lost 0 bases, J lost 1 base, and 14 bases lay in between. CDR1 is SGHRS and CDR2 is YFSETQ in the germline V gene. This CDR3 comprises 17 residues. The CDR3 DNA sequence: TGCGCCAGCAGCTTGGGGGGAGGACGGGTGGCCAAAAACATTCAGTACTTC. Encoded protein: CASSLGGGRVAKNIQYF. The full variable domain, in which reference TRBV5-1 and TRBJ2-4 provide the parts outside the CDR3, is KAGVTQTPRYLIKTRGQQVTLSCSPISGHRSVSWYQQTPGQGLQFLFEYFSETQRNKGNFPGRFSGRQFSNSRSEMNVSTLELGDSALYLCASSLGGGRVAKNIQYFGAGTRLSVL.

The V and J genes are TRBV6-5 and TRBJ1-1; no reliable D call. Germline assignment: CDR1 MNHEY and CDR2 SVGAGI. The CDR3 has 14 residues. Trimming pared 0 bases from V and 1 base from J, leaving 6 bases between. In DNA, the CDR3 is TGTGCCAGCAGTTACTCGGAGGGGAACACTGAAGCTTTCTTT. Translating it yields CASSYSEGNTEAFF.